This T cell receptor (beta chain) derives from a study of blood T cell repertoires in COVID-19. Across the whole study: Samples representing acute and convalescent COVID-19 were sourced from the United States, Italy and Spain. Sample material is recorded as cDNA or gDNA derived from T cells, B-cell-depleted T cells, or PBMCs.

The CDR3 has 16 amino acids. Trimming cost V 8 bases and J 5 bases; bases outside gene matches: 11. Per germline, CDR1 SGHVS and CDR2 FQNEAQ. Assay used: immunoSEQ multiplex PCR; TCRdb lists only in-frame clones, some missing. The sample lists roughly 120,000 clones, 90% occurring once. The clonotype comes from a human donor with active COVID-19. The donor label of this sample is uncertain. The chain is built from TRBV7-8 and TRBJ2-5; 13 bases line up with TRBD2. The material sequenced was peripheral blood. CDR3 protein: CASGGLAGDQWETQYF. Here the CDR3 DNA reads TGTGCCAGCGGCGGACTAGCGGGGGACCAGTGGGAGACCCAGTACTTC.